This entry concerns a single T cell receptor (beta chain). The antigen is unknown. Germline-derived CDR1 and CDR2 are LNHDA and SQIVND (reference sequence). There are 13 residues in the CDR3. Trimming cost V 7 bases and J 1 base, with 10 bases left between them. This sample is part of a study of response to subunit inactivated influenza vaccine. Study results and caveats: The authors suggested that few new T cells are recruited per seasonal influenza vaccination.

TCRdb recomputed calls from the RT-PCR reads with MiXCR, one row per CDR3 protein. The sample contains a few hundred thousand distinct CDR3 sequences, around 15% of which appear only once. The sequencing used PBMCs from blood, collected 11 to 12 days after vaccination. The clonotype originates from a man in his fifties or sixties who received an inactivated influenza vaccine. This rearrangement joins TRBV19 to TRBJ1-1; D gene unclear. CDR3 in amino acids: CASKRLENTEAFF. The CDR3 bases are TGTGCCAGTAAAAGGTTGGAGAACACTGAAGCTTTCTTT.